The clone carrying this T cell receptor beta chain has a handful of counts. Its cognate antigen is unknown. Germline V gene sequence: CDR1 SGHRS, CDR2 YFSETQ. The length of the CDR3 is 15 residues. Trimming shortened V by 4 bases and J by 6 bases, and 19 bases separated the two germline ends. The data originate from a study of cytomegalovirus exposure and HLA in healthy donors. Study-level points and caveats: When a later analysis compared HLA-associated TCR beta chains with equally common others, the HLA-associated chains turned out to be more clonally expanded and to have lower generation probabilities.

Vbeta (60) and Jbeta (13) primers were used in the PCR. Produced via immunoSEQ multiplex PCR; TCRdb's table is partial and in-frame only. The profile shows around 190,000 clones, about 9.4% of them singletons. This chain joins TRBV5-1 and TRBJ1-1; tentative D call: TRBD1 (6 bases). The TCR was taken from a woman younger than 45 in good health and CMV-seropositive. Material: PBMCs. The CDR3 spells CASSPDGGAKAEAFF. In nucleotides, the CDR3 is TGCGCCAGCAGCCCGGATGGGGGGGCGAAAGCTGAAGCTTTCTTT.